The source of this TCR beta chain is a study of vaccination and CD4 T cells after COVID-19. Overall study context: Post-vaccination specimens were collected at a median of around 72 days following dose two (range 14 to 241). Stimulation of the cells used overlapping spike peptide pools from SARS-CoV-2 and from the common cold coronaviruses HCoV-NL63, HCoV-OC43 and HCoV-229E. For control cultures, the treatment was a CEFX pool, an HIV-1 Nef pool, or no peptide.

Sample treatment: approximately nine-day PBMC culture with coronavirus spike peptide pools or control peptides (ViraFEST assay). With the Oncomine TCR Beta short-read assay, DNA from cultured CD4+ T cells was sequenced. TCRdb reanalysed the PCR reads using MiXCR and keeps one entry per CDR3 protein. The table shows approximately 10,000 distinct CDR3 sequences, with roughly three fifths occurring only once. Germline CDR1 reads DFQATT; CDR2 reads SNEGSKA (reference sequence). Trimming took off 3 bases at V and 1 base at J, with 12 bases between the two ends. The CDR3 contains 14 residues. Points on this clonotype: Its antigen remains unknown.

Sample: cultured CD4+ T cells from blood, taken after SARS-CoV-2 vaccination. The chain combines TRBV20-1 with TRBJ2-5, with TRBD1 as a possible D gene (5 bases). The source is a human donor with COVID-19. DNA for the CDR3: TGCAGTGCTAGTGTAGTGCAGGGCCAAGAGACCCAGTACTTC. Translated, it gives CSASVVQGQETQYF.